This record looks at one T cell receptor beta chain sequence and its context. What it binds is not known. CDR3 length equals 12 residues. Germline V gene lookup returns CDR1 MDHEN and CDR2 SYDVKM. V was trimmed by 2 bases and J by 3 bases, leaving 5 bases between them. The sample originates from a study of cytomegalovirus exposure and HLA in healthy donors. Study-level results: Clonal expansion was found to be greater in HLA-associated TCR beta chains than in equally common others in a later analysis. After further analysis at a later stage, 17,000 or so TCR beta sequences were associated with HLA alleles at 0.05 false discovery rate.

PCR used 60 Vbeta primers and 13 Jbeta primers. The table came from immunoSEQ multiplex PCR; TCRdb's copy has only in-frame clones and leaves some out. The sample totals 130,000 or so clones. This chain links TRBV28 with TRBJ2-7; either TRBD1 or TRBD2 may supply D (5 bases each). Sequenced input: PBMCs. This receptor was identified in a woman younger than 35 in good health and CMV-seronegative. CDR3 DNA sequence: TGTGCCAGCAGTTTAGGGGGCTACGAGCAGTACGTC. Its protein is CASSLGGYEQYV.